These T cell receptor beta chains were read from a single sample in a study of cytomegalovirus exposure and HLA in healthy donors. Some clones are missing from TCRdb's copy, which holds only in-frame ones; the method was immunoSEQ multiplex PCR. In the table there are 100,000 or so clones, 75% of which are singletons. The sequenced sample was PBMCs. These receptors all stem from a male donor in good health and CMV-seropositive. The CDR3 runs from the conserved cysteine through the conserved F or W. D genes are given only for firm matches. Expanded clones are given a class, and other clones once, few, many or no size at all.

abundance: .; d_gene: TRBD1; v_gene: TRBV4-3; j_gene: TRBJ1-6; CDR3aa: CASSQDWDRYSPLHF; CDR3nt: TGCGCCAGCAGCCAAGATTGGGACAGGTATTCACCCCTCCACTTT
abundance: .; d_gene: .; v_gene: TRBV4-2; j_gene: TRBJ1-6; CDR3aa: CASSQDPLQGLNSPLHF; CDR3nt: TGTGCCAGCAGCCAAGATCCCCTACAGGGTTTGAATTCACCCCTCCACTTT
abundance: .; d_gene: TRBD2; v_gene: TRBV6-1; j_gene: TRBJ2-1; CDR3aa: CASRQGTSGANEQFF; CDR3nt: TGTGCCAGCAGGCAAGGCACTAGCGGGGCCAATGAGCAGTTCTTC
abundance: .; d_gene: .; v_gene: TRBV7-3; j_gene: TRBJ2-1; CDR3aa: CASSLVGGYNEQFF; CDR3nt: TGTGCCAGCAGCTTAGTCGGGGGATACAATGAGCAGTTCTTC
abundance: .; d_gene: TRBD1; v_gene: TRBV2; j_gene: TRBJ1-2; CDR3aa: CASSWDSVANYGYTF; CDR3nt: TGTGCCAGCAGTTGGGACAGTGTAGCTAACTATGGCTACACCTTC
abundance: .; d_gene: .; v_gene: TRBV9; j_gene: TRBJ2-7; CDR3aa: CASSPGFLSYEQYF; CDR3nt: TGTGCCAGCAGCCCGGGGTTTTTGTCCTACGAGCAGTACTTC
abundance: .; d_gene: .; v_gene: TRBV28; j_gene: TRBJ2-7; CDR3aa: CASSLEIGYYEQYF; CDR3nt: TGTGCCAGCAGTTTGGAGATAGGCTACTACGAGCAGTACTTC
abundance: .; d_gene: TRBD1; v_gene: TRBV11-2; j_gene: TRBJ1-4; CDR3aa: CASSPAGGQGGEKLFF; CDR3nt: TGTGCCAGCAGCCCCGCAGGAGGACAGGGAGGGGAAAAACTGTTTTTT
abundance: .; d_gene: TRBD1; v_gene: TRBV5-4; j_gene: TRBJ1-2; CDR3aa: CASSITGGGRFRGYTF; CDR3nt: TGTGCCAGCAGCATCACAGGGGGCGGCCGGTTTAGAGGCTACACCTTC
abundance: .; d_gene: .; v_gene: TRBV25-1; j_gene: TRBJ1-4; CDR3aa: CASSERGRGKLFF; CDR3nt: TGTGCCAGCAGTGAACGAGGAAGGGGAAAACTGTTTTTT
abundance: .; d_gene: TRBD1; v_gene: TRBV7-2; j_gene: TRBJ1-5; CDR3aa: CASSGRQGGNQPQHF; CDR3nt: TGTGCCAGCAGCGGACGACAGGGCGGCAATCAGCCCCAGCATTTT
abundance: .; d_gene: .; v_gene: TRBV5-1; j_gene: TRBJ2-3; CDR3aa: CATSRQVGATDTQYF; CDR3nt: TGCGCCACCTCCCGACAGGTGGGTGCGACAGATACGCAGTATTTT
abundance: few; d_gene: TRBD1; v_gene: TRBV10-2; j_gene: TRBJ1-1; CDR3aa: CASTTTGRGTEAFF; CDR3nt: TGCGCCAGCACCACGACAGGGCGGGGCACTGAAGCTTTCTTT
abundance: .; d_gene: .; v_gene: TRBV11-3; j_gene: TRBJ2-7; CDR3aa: CASSPKERPYEQYF; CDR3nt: TGTGCCAGCAGCCCCAAGGAGCGGCCCTACGAGCAGTACTTC